Listed below are T cell receptor beta chains from one sample, sequenced in a study of blood T cell repertoires in COVID-19. Profiled with immunoSEQ multiplex PCR; TCRdb holds only in-frame clones, not every one. The sample lists about 330,000 clones, approximately 89% occurring once. Sample: PBMCs or T cells enriched from blood (not recorded which). The receptors were gathered from a man aged 25-45 years who had recovered from COVID-19. CDR3s include the opening cysteine and the closing phenylalanine or tryptophan. The D gene is left open where the match is weak. The listing skips clone size in some rows; elsewhere it reads once, few, many or a size class.

>TRBD1|18|TRBJ1-4|TRBV4-2|once
TGTGCCAGCAGCCAAGAATTTTCGGGACAGGGGAGCCATGAAAAACTGTTTTTT
CASSQEFSGQGSHEKLFF
>TRBD1|14|TRBJ2-7|TRBV28|-
TGTGCCAGCATTGGGACAGGTCGAACCTACGAGCAGTACTTC
CASIGTGRTYEQYF
>TRBD1|15|TRBJ2-7|TRBV11-2|-
TGTGCCAGCAGCTGGGACAGGGTAGGGGCCTACGAGCAGTACTTC
CASSWDRVGAYEQYF
>TRBD1|15|TRBJ1-6|TRBV18|-
TGTGCCAGCTCACTCCGGGACAGGGGTAATTCACCCCTCCACTTT
CASSLRDRGNSPLHF
>-|12|TRBJ2-3|TRBV28|-
TGTGCCAGCAGGTCGGGGGCAGATACGCAGTATTTT
CASRSGADTQYF
>TRBD1|15|TRBJ2-7|TRBV18|-
TGTGCCAGCTCACCACCGAGGGGACAGTCCTACGAGCAGTACTTC
CASSPPRGQSYEQYF
>-|16|TRBJ2-2|TRBV14|once
TGTGCCAGCAGCCAATGGGGACTCAAGAACACCGGGGAGCTGTTTTTT
CASSQWGLKNTGELFF
>TRBD2|18|TRBJ2-2|TRBV7-9|-
TGTGCCAGCAGCTTAGGTCTAGCGGGGGGGCCCGACACCGGGGAGCTGTTTTTT
CASSLGLAGGPDTGELFF
>-|15|TRBJ1-3|TRBV30|-
TGTGCCTGGAGTGTTTCGGGGTTCTCTGGAAACACCATATATTTT
CAWSVSGFSGNTIYF
>-|14|TRBJ1-2|TRBV5-1|-
TGCGCCAGCAGCCCGGAAGGGGGTTGGAATGGCTACACCTTC
CASSPEGGWNGYTF
>-|16|TRBJ2-5|TRBV28|-
TGTGCCAGCAGTTTAGAGGCTGCAGGGCAGACAAAGACCCAGTACTTC
CASSLEAAGQTKTQYF
>TRBD1|19|TRBJ1-3|TRBV10-1|-
TGCGCCAGCAGTGAGTGGGTGGGACAGGGGGTACGGTCTGGAAACACCATATATTTT
CASSEWVGQGVRSGNTIYF
>TRBD1|14|TRBJ2-7|TRBV5-1|once
TGCGCCAGCAGCGCCCGACAGGGTCCCTACGAGCAGTACTTC
CASSARQGPYEQYF
>-|14|TRBJ2-5|TRBV28|-
TGTGCCAGCAGTTTTAGTGCTTCTCTAGAGACCCAGTACTTC
CASSFSASLETQYF
>-|17|TRBJ2-6|TRBV27|-
TGTGCCAGCAGTCTATTCACTCCCGTTTCTGGGGCCAACGTCCTGACTTTC
CASSLFTPVSGANVLTF
>-|15|TRBJ1-1|TRBV21-1|-
TGTGCCAGCATGGTCCTCTACAGCTTGAACACTGAAGCTTTCTTT
CASMVLYSLNTEAFF
>TRBD1|13|TRBJ2-5|TRBV24-1|-
TGTGCCACCAGTGAGTGGACAGGGGAGACCCAGTACTTC
CATSEWTGETQYF
>-|15|TRBJ1-6|TRBV7-6|-
TGTGCCAGCAGCTTCGGCAGGGGCTATAATTCACCCCTCCACTTT
CASSFGRGYNSPLHF
>-|15|TRBJ1-2|TRBV5-6|-
TGTGCCAGCAGGGCGGGGGAAGGTCAAAGCTATGGCTACACCTTC
CASRAGEGQSYGYTF
>-|14|TRBJ2-7|TRBV7-2|-
TGTGCCAGCAGCCGGCGATCAGGGGTGTACGAGCAGTACTTC
CASSRRSGVYEQYF
>TRBD2|15|TRBJ2-1|TRBV29-1|-
TGCAGCGTTGAAGATCGGGGGACTAGAGGAAATGAGCAGTTCTTC
CSVEDRGTRGNEQFF
>TRBD2|14|TRBJ2-1|TRBV2|-
TGTGCCAGCAGTGAACGGACTAGCGGGGGTAAACAGTTCTTC
CASSERTSGGKQFF